This T cell receptor (beta chain) is drawn from a study of T cell changes during pregnancy in multiple sclerosis (dated by TCRdb to between 2018 and 2021). Turning to the overall study: The study looked at changes in the T cell repertoire across pregnancy in women with multiple sclerosis.

Details on this clone: Its target antigen remains unknown. It has no much larger one-base neighbor in the sample; base qualities were not kept.

From cysteine to phenylalanine, the CDR3 is 15 amino acids long. CDR3 DNA only is kept here, 45 bases in frame from base 1. V was cut back by 1 base and J by 2 bases, leaving a gap of 13 bases between them. The library was built by means of the immunoSEQ multiplex PCR assay. TCRdb's version of the immuneACCESS table is confined to in-frame rearrangements and falls short of the full clone set. An unresolved V gene accounts for under half of the shortfall where checked; the remainder is of unknown origin. This sample comprises around 30,000 clones, over 75% of them detected only once. 3.5% to 4.5% of the sample lies in the top ten.

Sequenced here: CD8+ T cells from peripheral blood mononuclear cells, sampled in the second trimester of pregnancy. This clonotype was sampled from a female donor with multiple sclerosis, enrolled in a pregnancy study. Rearrangement joined TRBV5-3 to TRBJ2-7; the D gene identity is not certain. TRBV5-3 is filed as an ORF, its function uncertain. This receptor carries the CDR3 CARSLSGFGAYEQYF. The DNA sequence follows: TGTGCCAGAAGCTTGTCCGGGTTTGGTGCCTACGAGCAGTACTTC.